This is a list of T cell receptor beta chains from one sample in a study of blood T cell repertoires in COVID-19. Some clones are missing from TCRdb's copy, which holds only in-frame ones; the method was immunoSEQ multiplex PCR. The sample gives under 350,000 clones, approximately 83% of which show up once; approximately 9.9% is in the top ten. Sequencing was carried out using peripheral blood. These receptors came from a woman between 70 and 85 years old with acute or convalescent COVID-19. The CDR3 runs from the conserved cysteine through the conserved F or W. A D gene is named only where the DNA matches it firmly. The size field is filled for only some rows; it gives once, few, many or a size class.

v_call: TRBV2; d_call: TRBD1; clone_size: -; j_call: TRBJ1-5; cdr3_nt: TGTGCCAGCAGGCTACAGGGGGCCCCCAATCAGCCCCAGCATTTT; cdr3_aa: CASRLQGAPNQPQHF
v_call: TRBV10-3; d_call: -; clone_size: once; j_call: TRBJ1-1; cdr3_nt: TGTGCCATCAAAATACCGGGGAACACTGAAGCTTTCTTT; cdr3_aa: CAIKIPGNTEAFF
v_call: TRBV7-2; d_call: TRBD2; clone_size: -; j_call: TRBJ2-1; cdr3_nt: TGTGCCAGCAGCCTCGGACTAGCGGGGGGCGATGAGCAGTTCTTC; cdr3_aa: CASSLGLAGGDEQFF
v_call: TRBV10-3; d_call: -; clone_size: -; j_call: TRBJ2-2; cdr3_nt: TGTGCCATCGCCGCCAGGGGAGAAACCGGGGAGCTGTTTTTT; cdr3_aa: CAIAARGETGELFF
v_call: TRBV2; d_call: -; clone_size: few; j_call: TRBJ1-2; cdr3_nt: TGTGCCAGCAGGGCGGAGGGATACTATGGCTACACCTTC; cdr3_aa: CASRAEGYYGYTF
v_call: TRBV6-5; d_call: TRBD2; clone_size: -; j_call: TRBJ2-5; cdr3_nt: TGTGCCAGCCGTCCACGGACTAGCGGGGGCTCGGCCCAGTACTTC; cdr3_aa: CASRPRTSGGSAQYF
v_call: TRBV7-2; d_call: -; clone_size: -; j_call: TRBJ2-7; cdr3_nt: TGTGCCAGCAGTTCAACCGCGGCGGGGTACGAGCAGTACTTC; cdr3_aa: CASSSTAAGYEQYF
v_call: TRBV6-6; d_call: -; clone_size: few; j_call: TRBJ1-2; cdr3_nt: TGTGCCAGCAGTTACTCGAGACAGGAGTTACGGGGCTACACCTTC; cdr3_aa: CASSYSRQELRGYTF
v_call: TRBV5-1; d_call: -; clone_size: -; j_call: TRBJ2-3; cdr3_nt: TGCGCCAGCAGCTTGATCGTCTCGGATACGCAGTATTTT; cdr3_aa: CASSLIVSDTQYF
v_call: TRBV3-1/TRBV3-2; d_call: TRBD1; clone_size: -; j_call: TRBJ2-1; cdr3_nt: TGTGCCAGCAGCCAGCAGGGGGCCCCATACAATGAGCAGTTCTTC; cdr3_aa: CASSQQGAPYNEQFF
v_call: TRBV12-1; d_call: -; clone_size: -; j_call: TRBJ2-5; cdr3_nt: TGTGCCAGCAGCCAACCCGGTTTAGGGGTTTACCAAGAGACCCAGTACTTC; cdr3_aa: CASSQPGLGVYQETQYF
v_call: TRBV9; d_call: TRBD1; clone_size: few; j_call: TRBJ1-6; cdr3_nt: TGTGCCAGCAGCGTAGCCCCGCAGGGGGCGGGGTCACCCCTCCACTTT; cdr3_aa: CASSVAPQGAGSPLHF
v_call: TRBV7-9; d_call: -; clone_size: -; j_call: TRBJ1-4; cdr3_nt: TGTGCCAGCAGCTTGAGTGTTGAAAAACTGTTTTTT; cdr3_aa: CASSLSVEKLFF
v_call: TRBV6-6; d_call: TRBD1; clone_size: -; j_call: TRBJ2-7; cdr3_nt: TGTGCCAGCAGTTTTCGGGACAGGGGAAGCGAGCAGTACTTC; cdr3_aa: CASSFRDRGSEQYF
v_call: TRBV12-3/TRBV12-4; d_call: -; clone_size: -; j_call: TRBJ2-7; cdr3_nt: TGTGCCAGCCGGCAGGGGGGCACCAACGAGCAGTACTTC; cdr3_aa: CASRQGGTNEQYF
v_call: TRBV6-1; d_call: -; clone_size: -; j_call: TRBJ1-2; cdr3_nt: TGTGCCAGCAGTGACCGACAGTATGGCTACACCTTC; cdr3_aa: CASSDRQYGYTF
v_call: TRBV7-9; d_call: TRBD1; clone_size: -; j_call: TRBJ2-3; cdr3_nt: TGTGCCAGCACCCGGGACAGGGGATTTGGAACCACAGATACGCAGTATTTT; cdr3_aa: CASTRDRGFGTTDTQYF
v_call: TRBV10-3; d_call: -; clone_size: -; j_call: TRBJ2-7; cdr3_nt: TGTGCCATCAGTGAGCGGGACATCTCCTACGAGCAGTACTTC; cdr3_aa: CAISERDISYEQYF
v_call: TRBV15; d_call: -; clone_size: -; j_call: TRBJ1-1; cdr3_nt: TGTGCCACCAGCAGATGGGGCCAGGGGAACACTGAAGCTTTCTTT; cdr3_aa: CATSRWGQGNTEAFF
v_call: TRBV10-3; d_call: -; clone_size: -; j_call: TRBJ1-2; cdr3_nt: TGTGCCTCGGACGGGGGGACGGCTAATGGCTACACCTTC; cdr3_aa: CASDGGTANGYTF
v_call: TRBV7-2; d_call: -; clone_size: -; j_call: TRBJ1-2; cdr3_nt: TGTGCCAGCAGCTTAGTTAGCCGGGCTAACTATGGCTACACCTTC; cdr3_aa: CASSLVSRANYGYTF
v_call: TRBV12-5; d_call: TRBD1; clone_size: -; j_call: TRBJ2-5; cdr3_nt: TGTGCTAGTGGTCACGGGACAGGGTCGGAGACCCAGTACTTC; cdr3_aa: CASGHGTGSETQYF
v_call: TRBV3-1/TRBV3-2; d_call: -; clone_size: -; j_call: TRBJ2-6; cdr3_nt: TGTGCCAGCAGCCAAGATCATCCGGCTGGGGCCAACGTCCTGACTTTC; cdr3_aa: CASSQDHPAGANVLTF
v_call: TRBV6-5; d_call: -; clone_size: -; j_call: TRBJ1-1; cdr3_nt: TGTGCCAGCAGTTACGGCAGGGTCGATGCGGCTTTCTTT; cdr3_aa: CASSYGRVDAAFF
v_call: TRBV9; d_call: -; clone_size: -; j_call: TRBJ1-5; cdr3_nt: TGTGCCAGCAGCGTAGAGGGGGGCAATCAGCCCCAGCATTTT; cdr3_aa: CASSVEGGNQPQHF
v_call: TRBV5-1; d_call: TRBD1; clone_size: -; j_call: TRBJ2-4; cdr3_nt: TGCGCCAGCACCCCCGGACAGGGCGACAAAAACATTCAGTACTTC; cdr3_aa: CASTPGQGDKNIQYF
v_call: TRBV30; d_call: TRBD1; clone_size: -; j_call: TRBJ2-3; cdr3_nt: TGTGCCTGGAGTCCGGGACAGGGGGTGGCAGATACGCAGTATTTT; cdr3_aa: CAWSPGQGVADTQYF
v_call: TRBV20-1; d_call: -; clone_size: -; j_call: TRBJ1-1; cdr3_nt: TGCAGTGCTAGTCCGACAGGCAACACTGAAGCTTTCTTT; cdr3_aa: CSASPTGNTEAFF
v_call: TRBV5-1; d_call: TRBD1; clone_size: -; j_call: TRBJ2-1; cdr3_nt: TGCGCCAGCAGCTCCGGGACAGAGTCCTACAATGAGCAGTTCTTC; cdr3_aa: CASSSGTESYNEQFF
v_call: TRBV3-1/TRBV3-2; d_call: TRBD1; clone_size: once; j_call: TRBJ1-6; cdr3_nt: TGTGCCAGCAGCCAAGGTGGATCCGGGACAGCCTATAATTCACCCCTCCACTTT; cdr3_aa: CASSQGGSGTAYNSPLHF
v_call: TRBV3-1/TRBV3-2; d_call: -; clone_size: -; j_call: TRBJ1-1; cdr3_nt: TGTGCCAGCAGCCAAGCTAATTTTGAAGCTTTCTTT; cdr3_aa: CASSQANFEAFF
v_call: TRBV15; d_call: TRBD2; clone_size: -; j_call: TRBJ2-3; cdr3_nt: TGTGCCACCAGCAGGCCCGGCCAAGCGGGGGGGGTTACAGATACGCAGTATTTT; cdr3_aa: CATSRPGQAGGVTDTQYF
v_call: TRBV7-9; d_call: -; clone_size: -; j_call: TRBJ2-5; cdr3_nt: TGTGCCAGCAGCTTAAGGGGGTTGGAGACCCAGTACTTC; cdr3_aa: CASSLRGLETQYF
v_call: TRBV19; d_call: TRBD1; clone_size: -; j_call: TRBJ2-2; cdr3_nt: TGTGCCAGTAGTACCGGACAGGGGACGGCCGGGGAGCTGTTTTTT; cdr3_aa: CASSTGQGTAGELFF
v_call: TRBV11-2; d_call: -; clone_size: -; j_call: TRBJ1-6; cdr3_nt: TGTGCCAGCAGCTTAATGCCCACCGGGTCACCCCTCCACTTT; cdr3_aa: CASSLMPTGSPLHF
v_call: TRBV14; d_call: TRBD1; clone_size: -; j_call: TRBJ1-1; cdr3_nt: TGTGCCAGCAGCCAACGACCGGGACAGGGGGCGAGCATGGGGAACACTGAAGCTTTCTTT; cdr3_aa: CASSQRPGQGASMGNTEAFF
v_call: TRBV11-1; d_call: -; clone_size: -; j_call: TRBJ2-3; cdr3_nt: TGTGCCAGCAGCTTAATCGGGGGCACAGATACGCAGTATTTT; cdr3_aa: CASSLIGGTDTQYF
v_call: TRBV11-2; d_call: TRBD1; clone_size: -; j_call: TRBJ1-6; cdr3_nt: TGTGCCAGCAGCTTGGGGGGGACAGGGGCGGCACCCCTCCACTTT; cdr3_aa: CASSLGGTGAAPLHF